This TCR beta chain stems from a study of vaccination and CD4 T cells after COVID-19. Overall study context: Overlapping SARS-CoV-2, HCoV-NL63, HCoV-OC43 and HCoV-229E spike peptides stimulated the cells.

Germline V gene sequence: CDR1 SQVTM, CDR2 ANQGSEA. With V trimmed by 2 bases and J by 10 bases, 8 bases remained unmatched. This CDR3 contains 13 residues. Points on this clonotype: Its antigen remains unknown.

This sample's treatment: roughly ten-day PBMC culture with coronavirus spike peptide pools or control peptides (ViraFEST assay). Sequenced with the Oncomine TCR Beta short-read assay was DNA taken from cultured CD4+ T cells. From CD4+ T cells that had been cultured, genomic DNA was extracted. In TCRdb, the PCR reads were re-called with MiXCR into one record per CDR3 protein. The table shows 13,000 or so distinct CDR3 sequences, with approximately 55% occurring only once. The sequence was obtained from a human donor who had recovered from COVID-19. The chain couples TRBV29-1 to TRBJ1-1; TRBD1 matches at 9 bases. Sequenced material: CD4+ T cells from blood, cultured in vitro. The CDR3 reads CSVEKTGGPGAFF. The CDR3, as DNA: TGCAGCGTTGAAAAGACAGGGGGTCCCGGAGCTTTCTTT.